This TCR beta chain was identified in a study of cytomegalovirus exposure and HLA in healthy donors. Study at large: Genotyping of 400 or so donors showed that around 85% belonged to the Caucasian-associated ancestry cluster. Study observations and caveats: An Asian-associated ancestry cluster reportedly showed fewer N-insertions than the approximately 670-donor mean in a later analysis. V- and J-gene trimming in TCR beta was tied to a missense DCLRE1C variant by an analysis performed later.

The CDR3 length is 14 residues. CDR1 is MDHEN and CDR2 is SYDVKM in the germline V gene. After removal of 4 bases from V and 6 bases from J, the junction contained 5 bases not matched to a gene. PCR used 60 Vbeta primers and 13 Jbeta primers. The method was immunoSEQ multiplex PCR; TCRdb's version includes in-frame clones alone and lacks a portion of them. Of about 110,000 clones listed, around 86% were seen once; the top ten hold about 1.7%. Points on this clone: Antigen: not known.

At collection, donors were nominally healthy, but unrecorded immune exposures were probable. V usage is TRBV28 and J usage is TRBJ1-5; 8 bases match TRBD1. Sequences were obtained from PBMCs. This sequence originates from a man in his forties in good health and CMV-seronegative. The CDR3 region is CASSYRTGPQPQHF. CDR3 DNA sequence: TGTGCCAGCAGTTATCGGACAGGGCCTCAGCCCCAGCATTTT.